These T cell receptor beta chains were read from a single sample in a study of T cells in Graves' hyperthyroidism and ophthalmopathy. MiXCR, applied by TCRdb to the multiplex PCR reads, yields one record per CDR3 protein. The top ten hold 8.9% of the sample, which has roughly 840,000 distinct CDR3 sequences, about 38% seen once. The sample taken for sequencing was blood. The source of these receptors is a man younger than 30 with Graves' hyperthyroidism. Both conserved end residues are part of each CDR3. The order of the fields is clone size, J gene, V gene, D gene, CDR3 DNA, CDR3 protein. D genes are given only for firm matches. Expanded clones are given a class, and other clones once, few, many or no size at all.

>NA|TRBJ1-5|TRBV4-1|NA
TGCGCCAGCAGCCAAGTTGGCAGGGAGGCCAATCAGCCCCAGCATTTT
CASSQVGREANQPQHF
>NA|TRBJ2-5|TRBV9|TRBD2
TGTGCCAGCAGCCCCGGCGTTAGCGGGGGGATAGAGACCCAGTACTTC
CASSPGVSGGIETQYF
>few|TRBJ2-7|TRBV11-2|NA
TGTGCCAGCAGCCAAGAGGCAGTTGGACCCTACGAGCAGTACTTC
CASSQEAVGPYEQYF
>few|TRBJ2-3|TRBV29-1|NA
TGCAGCGTTGACGGTTTGGCAGTTGACTTCACAGATACGCAGTATTTT
CSVDGLAVDFTDTQYF
>few|TRBJ2-7|TRBV7-6|NA
TGTGCCAGCAGCCGTGGTCTAGGGGGCGAGCAGTACTTC
CASSRGLGGEQYF
>few|TRBJ2-7|TRBV20-1|TRBD2
TGCAGTGCTAGCCAGGAGGGGACTAGCGGGAGCTACGAGCAGTACTTC
CSASQEGTSGSYEQYF
>NA|TRBJ1-2|TRBV12-3/TRBV12-4|NA
TGTGCCAGCATCCCCTCGGGAGGGGTGGATGGCTACACCTTC
CASIPSGGVDGYTF
>NA|TRBJ1-1|TRBV19|NA
TGTGCCAGTTTCTTAGCAGCGAACACTGAAGCTTTCTTT
CASFLAANTEAFF
>few|TRBJ1-1|TRBV5-5|NA
TGTGCCAGCAGTCCGGCCGGGGCCCCGAACACTGAAGCTTTCTTT
CASSPAGAPNTEAFF
>many|TRBJ1-2|TRBV9|NA
TGTGCCAGCAGCGTAGCGGAACAGGGATATGGCTACACCTTC
CASSVAEQGYGYTF
>many|TRBJ2-2|TRBV10-3|NA
TGTGCCATCAGTGAGGGCACAGCCTACACCGGGGAGCTGTTTTTT
CAISEGTAYTGELFF
>many|TRBJ1-6|TRBV15|TRBD1
TGTGCCACCAGCAGAGATACAGGGGGGTCTTCGTATCATTCACCCCTCCACTTT
CATSRDTGGSSYHSPLHF
>NA|TRBJ2-6|TRBV7-9|NA
TGTGCCAGCAGCCTGTGGGACAACGTCCTGACTTTC
CASSLWDNVLTF
>many|TRBJ1-1|TRBV20-1|TRBD1
TGCAGTGCTAGCGGACAGGGGACCACTGAAGCTTTCTTT
CSASGQGTTEAFF
>NA|TRBJ1-5|TRBV15|TRBD1
TGTGCCACCAGCAGTCGGGACAGGGATCAGCCCCAGCATTTT
CATSSRDRDQPQHF
>NA|TRBJ1-5|TRBV12-3/TRBV12-4|NA
TGTGCCAGCATATATAGCAATCAGCCCCAGCATTTT
CASIYSNQPQHF
>NA|TRBJ2-2|TRBV20-1|TRBD1
TGCAGTGCTAGCCGGGACAGGGGGAGCACCGGGGAGCTGTTTTTT
CSASRDRGSTGELFF
>NA|TRBJ1-3|TRBV7-3|NA
TGTGCCAGCAGCTTAACCTTGACAGAGGATGCACTTCCGAGGGAATATAACACCATATATTTT
CASSLTLTEDALPREYNTIYF
>NA|TRBJ1-1|TRBV7-2|TRBD1
TGTGCCAGCAGTACAGGGGACACGAGCGGGATGAACACTGAAGCTTTCTTT
CASSTGDTSGMNTEAFF
>NA|TRBJ1-1|TRBV11-2|NA
TGTGCCAGCTCTCAAACAGGATCAGGTGTAGCTTTCTTT
CASSQTGSGVAFF
>NA|TRBJ2-7|TRBV9|NA
TGTGCCAGCAGCGTCTGGGACGGAAGCTACGAGCAGTACTTC
CASSVWDGSYEQYF
>NA|TRBJ1-5|TRBV5-8|NA
TGTGCCAGCAGCTTAGGAGGGACATCATATAGCAATCAGCCCCAGCATTTT
CASSLGGTSYSNQPQHF